This is a list of T cell receptor beta chains from one sample in a study of cytotoxic CD8 clonotypes in ibrutinib-treated CLL. This table comes from immunoSEQ multiplex PCR, and its TCRdb copy is limited to in-frame clones, with some not included. The sample holds some 70,000 clones; approximately 90% are singletons and the top ten take approximately 3%. Source: PBMCs, taken after 12 months of ibrutinib treatment. The receptors here all came from a human donor with chronic lymphocytic leukemia. CDR3s include the opening cysteine and the closing phenylalanine or tryptophan. D genes are given only for firm matches. Not all rows give a size; the values are once, few, many and, for expanded clones, a class.

j_call | v_call | clone_size | d_call | cdr3_nt | cdr3_aa
TRBJ2-5 | TRBV7-2 | . | . | TGTGCCAGCACCTTGAACCGGGAAGAGACCCAGTACTTC | CASTLNREETQYF
TRBJ2-7 | TRBV5-4 | once | . | TGTGCCAGCAGCTATCCCTCCTACGAGCAGTACTTC | CASSYPSYEQYF
TRBJ2-7 | TRBV4-3 | . | . | TGCGCCAGCAGCCACTCCCTTCGATACGAGCAGTACTTC | CASSHSLRYEQYF
TRBJ2-5 | TRBV27 | . | TRBD1 | TGTGCCAGCAGTTTAGGGGGCAGGACAGGCGGCCAAGAGACCCAGTACTTC | CASSLGGRTGGQETQYF
TRBJ2-1 | TRBV29-1 | . | . | TGCAGCGTCCCAGCGGACTGGAACAATGAGCAGTTCTTC | CSVPADWNNEQFF
TRBJ1-1 | TRBV9 | . | TRBD1 | TGTGCCAGCAGCGTAGAGGGTCAAACAGGGGACACTGAAGCTTTCTTT | CASSVEGQTGDTEAFF
TRBJ2-7 | TRBV6-4 | . | TRBD2 | TGTGCCAGCAGCCCTTCCGAGCGGGAGGCCTACGAGCAGTACTTC | CASSPSEREAYEQYF
TRBJ2-5 | TRBV28 | . | . | TGTGCCAGCAGCGGCATGGACCTGTCTGGGACCCAGTACTTC | CASSGMDLSGTQYF
TRBJ1-5 | TRBV4-2 | . | . | TGTGCCAGCAGCCAAGACAGGAGCAATCAGCCCCAGCATTTT | CASSQDRSNQPQHF
TRBJ2-6 | TRBV7-3 | . | . | TGTGCCAGCAGCTTCGGGGCAGTACTTAACTCTGGGGCCAACGTCCTGACTTTC | CASSFGAVLNSGANVLTF
TRBJ2-1 | TRBV5-1 | . | TRBD2 | TGCGCCAGCAGAGTAGGGACGGGAGGATACAATGAGCAGTTCTTC | CASRVGTGGYNEQFF
TRBJ2-3 | TRBV28 | . | . | TGTGCCAGCAGGGGAACAAGCACAGATACGCAGTATTTT | CASRGTSTDTQYF
TRBJ2-1 | TRBV4-1 | . | . | TGCGCCAGCAGCCCTGGCAGTGAGCAGTTCTTC | CASSPGSEQFF
TRBJ2-1 | TRBV10-3 | . | . | TGTGCCATCAGTGAATACAATGAGCAGTTCTTC | CAISEYNEQFF
TRBJ1-2 | TRBV6-5 | . | . | TGTGCCACCACAAGGGTCACCACCAACTATGGCTACACCTTC | CATTRVTTNYGYTF
TRBJ2-5 | TRBV7-9 | . | TRBD1 | TGTGCCAGCAGCTTAGCGGGACAGCAAGAGACCCAGTACTTC | CASSLAGQQETQYF
TRBJ1-4 | TRBV4-3 | . | TRBD1 | TGCGCCAGCAGCCAAGAGTTTGGCCAGGGGGGTGAAAAACTGTTTTTT | CASSQEFGQGGEKLFF
TRBJ2-7 | TRBV7-2 | . | TRBD2 | TGTGCCAGCAGCTTTGGACTAGCGGGATCAGCCTACGAGCAGTACTTC | CASSFGLAGSAYEQYF
TRBJ1-5 | TRBV2 | . | . | TGTGCCAGCAGTGAATGGGATAGCAATCAGCCCCAGCATTTT | CASSEWDSNQPQHF
TRBJ1-1 | TRBV6-1 | . | . | TGTGCCACCAAAAGGGGGGACACTGAAGCTTTCTTT | CATKRGDTEAFF
TRBJ1-2 | TRBV29-1 | . | . | TGCAGCGCAAGCACGCTACAGGGCTCTGTATGGTATGGCTACACCTTC | CSASTLQGSVWYGYTF
TRBJ2-3 | TRBV11-2 | . | . | TGTGCCAGCAGCTTCTCGGAGGTAGATACGCAGTATTTT | CASSFSEVDTQYF
TRBJ2-1 | TRBV11-2 | . | TRBD2 | TGTGCCAGCAGCTTAGGGCCAGCGGGAGGGCCCTTTGGTGAGCAGTTCTTC | CASSLGPAGGPFGEQFF
TRBJ1-5 | TRBV2 | few | TRBD1 | TGTGCCAGCAGTGAAGTACAGGGGCTTCCCAATCAGCCCCAGCATTTT | CASSEVQGLPNQPQHF
TRBJ2-3 | TRBV27 | . | TRBD2 | TGTGCCAGCAGTTTACGTGGGAGGGCGACAGATACGCAGTATTTT | CASSLRGRATDTQYF
TRBJ1-4 | TRBV18 | . | TRBD1 | TGTGCCAGCTCTCCAGGGGGCTATAATGAAAAACTGTTTTTT | CASSPGGYNEKLFF
TRBJ2-1 | TRBV10-2 | . | TRBD2 | TGCGCCAGTCAGACTAGCGGGATAGGCGAGCAGTTCTTC | CASQTSGIGEQFF
TRBJ2-1 | TRBV10-2 | . | TRBD2 | TGCGCCAGCAGTAGCGGGACCTACAATGAGCAGTTCTTC | CASSSGTYNEQFF
TRBJ1-2 | TRBV5-6 | . | TRBD1 | TGTGCCAGCAGCCGGGGACAGGGGGCTGTTTATGGCTACACCTTC | CASSRGQGAVYGYTF